This entry lists 14 T cell receptor beta chains sequenced from one sample in a study of blood T cell repertoires in COVID-19. Method: immunoSEQ multiplex PCR; TCRdb's copy keeps in-frame clones and lacks some. In the table there are 150,000 to 200,000 clones, about 80% of which are singletons. Specimen: peripheral blood. These receptors were collected from a man between 70 and 80 years old with active or convalescent COVID-19.

The chain has TRBV5-1 and TRBJ1-4; D perhaps matches TRBD1 (6 bases). Germline V gives CDR1 SGHRS, CDR2 YFSETQ. The CDR3 extends over 14 amino acids. Trimming left V 4 bases short and J 8 bases short, with 15 bases between. CDR3 nucleotides: TGCGCCAGCAGCGGGACAACGACGATGGAAAAACTGTTTTTT. This sequence encodes CASSGTTTMEKLFF.

The chain links TRBV6-5 to TRBJ2-5, with 9 positions matching TRBD1. After removal of 7 bases from V and 5 bases from J, the junction contained 8 bases not matched to a gene. The V gene's germline CDR1 is MNHEY and CDR2 SVGAGI. The CDR3 has 14 amino acids. CDR3 coding DNA: TGTGCCAGCACCGGGACAGGGCTGGGGGAGACCCAGTACTTC. As protein: CASTGTGLGETQYF.

This clone was counted a few times. The rearrangement links TRBV30 to TRBJ1-1; D may be TRBD1 (6 bases). Trimming stripped 8 bases from V and 5 bases from J, with 15 bases between. The length of the CDR3 is 12 residues. CDR1 is GTSNPN, CDR2 SVGIG, per germline (reference sequence). The CDR3 protein is CALPGDNTEAFF. The DNA of the CDR3 is TGTGCCCTTCCTGGGGACAATACTGAAGCTTTCTTT.

The chain employs TRBV28 and TRBJ2-1; TRBD1 aligns across 7 bases. The germline V gene has CDR1 MDHEN and CDR2 SYDVKM. The length of the CDR3 is 13 residues. Trimming removed 2 bases from V and 7 bases from J; junction bases left unmatched: 2. The CDR3 region has the DNA TGTGCCAGCAGTTTAGCCAGGGGGAATGAGCAGTTCTTC. Translating gives CASSLARGNEQFF.

CDR3 sequence reads: CASSVGLAGASYEQYF. In DNA, the CDR3 is TGTGCCAGCAGCGTAGGTCTAGCGGGAGCCTCCTACGAGCAGTACTTC. The chain recombines TRBV9 with TRBJ2-7; 10 positions agree with TRBD2. The V segment lost 0 bases and the J segment 0 bases; nucleotides outside the gene matches: 3. Germline V gives CDR1 SGDLS, CDR2 YYNGEE. CDR3 length: 16 residues.

The V and J genes are TRBV7-9 and TRBJ2-3, with 9 bases matching TRBD1. V was clipped by 5 bases and J by 7 bases; unmatched bases: 7. Germline loops: CDR1 SEHNR, CDR2 FQNEAQ (reference sequence). This CDR3 comprises 14 residues. CDR3 in DNA: TGTGCCAGCAGCCAACAGGGGGCGAGGAATACGCAGTATTTT. Protein: CASSQQGARNTQYF.

The chain recombines TRBV5-6 with TRBJ1-3; 7 bases agree with TRBD1. This CDR3 has 16 residues. The V gene end was trimmed by 3 bases and the J gene end by 2 bases; junction bases not matched to a gene: 8. CDR1 SGHDT and CDR2 YYEEEE come from the germline V gene. CDR3 loop: CASSSQGGRPGNTIYF. CDR3 bases: TGTGCCAGCAGCTCCCAGGGGGGTAGACCTGGAAACACCATATATTTT. Full variable domain (missing parts from reference TRBV5-6 and TRBJ1-3): DAGVTQSPTHLIKTRGQQVTLRCSPKSGHDTVSWYQQALGQGPQFIFQYYEEEERQRGNFPDRFSGHQFPNYSSELNVNALLLGDSALYLCASSSQGGRPGNTIYFGEGSWLTVV.

The chain joins TRBV3-1 (or the pseudogene TRBV3-2) to TRBJ2-2, with TRBD1 identical over 10 bases. Trimming took 5 bases from V and 7 from J; bases not matched to a gene: 7. Germline V gene data show CDR1 as LGHDT and CDR2 as YNNKEL (reference sequence). CDR3 length: 15 residues. The CDR3 loop reads CASSDDRGRNGELFF. The CDR3, as DNA: TGTGCCAGCAGCGATGACAGGGGGCGTAACGGGGAGCTGTTTTTT.

The chain has TRBV15 and TRBJ1-5; 8 bases align to TRBD1. The CDR3 extends over 13 amino acids. V shed 6 bases, J shed 9 bases, and the junction held 7 bases outside the gene matches. Germline V CDR1 and CDR2: LNHNV, YYDKDF (reference sequence). The CDR3 here is CATSSTGAGPQHF. CDR3 nucleotides: TGTGCCACCAGTTCGACAGGGGCCGGGCCCCAGCATTTT.

The table lists this clone with a few counts. The rearrangement uses TRBV10-2 and TRBJ1-5, with D perhaps matching TRBD1 (5 bases). The germline gives CDR1 WSHSY, CDR2 SAAADI. This CDR3 comprises 15 residues. The V end was cut by 10 bases, the J end by 5 bases, with 21 bases between. The CDR3 loop reads CATQPRGQGDQPQHF. The CDR3 nucleotides read TGCGCCACCCAACCCCGCGGCCAGGGCGATCAGCCCCAGCATTTT.

V gene TRBV7-6 combines with J gene TRBJ2-7; 7 positions match TRBD1. Germline V gene lookup returns CDR1 SGHVS and CDR2 FNYEAQ. The CDR3 spans 13 residues. With 0 bases clipped from V and 6 bases from J, the junction kept 2 bases outside the gene matches. The DNA of the CDR3 is TGTGCCAGCAGCTTAGCACAGGGGATCGAGCAGTACTTC. This codes for CASSLAQGIEQYF.

This chain joins TRBV12-3 or TRBV12-4 and TRBJ1-1; no reliable D call. Trimming removed 6 bases from V and 2 bases from J, with 7 bases in between. This CDR3 has 12 amino acids. CDR3 residues: CASSPSNTEAFF. CDR3 in DNA: TGTGCCAGCAGCCCCTCCAACACTGAAGCTTTCTTT.

The chain recombines TRBV30 with TRBJ1-1, with D uncertain. The CDR3 contains 13 residues. From germline, CDR1 is GTSNPN and CDR2 SVGIG (reference sequence). Trimming cost V 5 bases and J 5 bases, with 15 bases left between them. CDR3 bases: TGTGCCTGGGGCGGGCGAGGGAAGACTGAAGCTTTCTTT. Its translation is CAWGGRGKTEAFF.

The chain joins TRBV27 to TRBJ1-3; 11 positions agree with TRBD1. V lost 5 bases, J lost 1 base, and 7 bases stayed unmatched. Germline CDR1 is MNHEY and CDR2 is SMNVEV (reference sequence). This CDR3 region has 17 residues. The CDR3 DNA follows: TGTGCCAGCAGTCAGGCGGGACAGGGGGTTTCTGGAAACACCATATATTTT. Translated, it gives CASSQAGQGVSGNTIYF.